The clone carrying this T cell receptor (beta chain) was observed at least ten times. Its specificity is not known. TCRdb ran MiXCR on the 5' RACE reads and lists one entry per CDR3 protein. The table lists about 260,000 distinct CDR3 sequences, around 7% of them singletons, with 3.5% to 4% in the top ten. This entry belongs to a study of identical twins. General study points: Instead of following the same donors, the conclusions were based on cross-sectional statistical analysis.

This CDR3 has 14 amino acids. The V end lost 2 bases, the J end lost 2 bases, and 10 bases lay between the germline ends. The germline V gene encodes CDR1 LGHDT and CDR2 YNNKEL (reference sequence). These data were also filed under a second study, of yellow fever vaccine responses in identical twins.

The gene calls are TRBV3-1 and TRBJ2-7, with unresolved D. This receptor was obtained from a woman aged 18-30 years in good health. The sequencing input was memory (CD45RO+) T cells sorted from blood. This CDR3 is CASSQMEGAYEQYF. Written as DNA, the CDR3 is TGTGCCAGCAGCCAAATGGAAGGCGCCTACGAGCAGTACTTC.